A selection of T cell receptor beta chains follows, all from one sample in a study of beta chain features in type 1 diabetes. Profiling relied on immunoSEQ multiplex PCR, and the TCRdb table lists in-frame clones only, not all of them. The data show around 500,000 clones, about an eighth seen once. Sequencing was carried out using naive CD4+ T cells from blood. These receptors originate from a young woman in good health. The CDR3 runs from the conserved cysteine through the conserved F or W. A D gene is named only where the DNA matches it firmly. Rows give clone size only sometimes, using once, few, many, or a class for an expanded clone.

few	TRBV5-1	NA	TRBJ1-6	CASSGAGGTYNSPLHF	TGCGCCAGCAGCGGCGCGGGAGGGACCTATAATTCACCCCTCCACTTT
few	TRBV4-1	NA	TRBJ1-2	CASSQQGLFYGYTF	TGCGCCAGCAGCCAACAAGGGCTTTTCTATGGCTACACCTTC
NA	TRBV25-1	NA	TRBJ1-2	CASSPLTRNYGYTF	TGTGCCAGCAGCCCCCTGACCCGGAACTATGGCTACACCTTC
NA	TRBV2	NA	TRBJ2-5	CASSEQTVQETQYF	TGTGCCAGCAGTGAACAGACTGTCCAAGAGACCCAGTACTTC
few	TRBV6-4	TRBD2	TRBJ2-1	CASSVAGGGNEQFF	TGTGCCAGCAGTGTGGCGGGAGGAGGGAATGAGCAGTTCTTC
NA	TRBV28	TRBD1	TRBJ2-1	CASSSPTGATGNEQFF	TGTGCCAGCAGTTCTCCGACAGGGGCAACCGGGAATGAGCAGTTCTTC
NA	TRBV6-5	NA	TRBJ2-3	CASSYSRGSDTQYF	TGTGCCAGCAGTTACTCGAGGGGGTCAGATACGCAGTATTTT
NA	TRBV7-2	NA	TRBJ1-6	CASSTHRVNSPLHF	TGTGCCAGCAGCACCCACAGGGTTAATTCACCCCTCCACTTT
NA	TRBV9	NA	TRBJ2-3	CASSLRPQADTQYF	TGTGCCAGCAGTCTCAGGCCCCAGGCGGATACGCAGTATTTT
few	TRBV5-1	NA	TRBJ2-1	CASIGVSYNEQFF	TGCGCCAGCATTGGGGTGTCCTACAATGAGCAGTTCTTC
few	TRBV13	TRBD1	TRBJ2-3	CASSFGRAGQDRHTQYF	TGTGCCAGCAGCTTCGGTCGGGCGGGACAGGATCGACATACGCAGTATTTT
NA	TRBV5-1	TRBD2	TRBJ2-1	CASSSTSGSWYNEQFF	TGCGCCAGCAGCTCGACTAGCGGGAGTTGGTACAATGAGCAGTTCTTC
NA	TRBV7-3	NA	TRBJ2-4	CASSSSGGAQNIQYF	TGTGCCAGCAGCTCGTCAGGGGGGGCGCAAAACATTCAGTACTTC
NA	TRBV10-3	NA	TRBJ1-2	CAIAGLPLYGYTF	TGTGCCATCGCGGGACTCCCCCTCTATGGCTACACCTTC
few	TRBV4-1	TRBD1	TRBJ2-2	CASSQTGTGLTGELFF	TGCGCCAGCAGCCAAACCGGGACAGGGCTCACCGGGGAGCTGTTTTTT
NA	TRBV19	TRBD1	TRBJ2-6	CASKPNRGRGANVLTF	TGTGCCAGTAAACCCAACAGGGGAAGAGGGGCCAACGTCCTGACTTTC
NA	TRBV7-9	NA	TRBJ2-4	CASSPPGSRDENIQYF	TGTGCCAGCAGCCCCCCCGGCAGCAGGGATGAAAACATTCAGTACTTC
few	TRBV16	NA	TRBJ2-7	CASSHVRGRWEQYF	TGTGCCAGCAGCCATGTCAGGGGGAGGTGGGAGCAGTACTTC
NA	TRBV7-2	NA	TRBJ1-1	CASSFEGSTEAFF	TGTGCCAGCAGCTTTGAGGGCAGTACTGAAGCTTTCTTT
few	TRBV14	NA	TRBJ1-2	CASSQVEYGYTF	TGTGCCAGCAGCCAAGTGGAGTATGGCTACACCTTC
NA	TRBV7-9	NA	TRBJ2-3	CASSRSTDTQYF	TGTGCCAGCAGCCGTAGTACAGATACGCAGTATTTT